This T cell receptor beta chain was retrieved from a study of cytomegalovirus exposure and HLA in healthy donors. In the study overall: The roughly 130 validation repertoires used the same platform as the 550 to 850 first-cohort repertoires (as reported by a later analysis). The study's findings and limits: Reported performance of the classifier showed diagnosis of cytomegalovirus status with high specificity and sensitivity. Despite most TCR sequences being rare, some public TCRs occurred in many donors.

To note about this clone: Its antigen is undetermined.

V was cut by 2 bases and J by 6 bases, with 8 bases left in between. Germline loops: CDR1 MNHEY, CDR2 SMNVEV (reference sequence). The length of the CDR3 is 12 residues. Generated by immunoSEQ multiplex PCR, the TCRdb table keeps only in-frame clones and is missing some. Of around 150,000 clones listed, about 90% are singletons. Among the 100 to 150 subjects of the validation cohort, separate from the 666-subject first cohort, were the donors. The TCR originated in a young woman in good health and CMV-seropositive. The V call is TRBV27, the J call TRBJ2-7, with a possible D match to TRBD1 (6 bases). The sequencing sample was made of PBMCs. The CDR3 nucleotides read TGTGCCAGCAGTTTAATAGGGGGCGAGCAGTACTTC. This encodes CASSLIGGEQYF.